Each of the 18 T cell receptor beta chains below was sequenced from the same sample in a study of shared clonotypes between healthy human individuals. The repertoire was sequenced with immunoSEQ multiplex PCR; TCRdb's copy has only in-frame clones and lacks some. The sample has 300,000 or so clones, about 74% seen once. Sequencing used memory CD4+ T cells sorted from blood. Sample subset: CD45RA-negative fraction. These receptor sequences come from a young man in good health.

Ten or more counts support this clone. The rearrangement joins TRBV5-1 to TRBJ2-5; D possibly corresponds to TRBD2 (5 bases). The CDR3 covers 16 residues. Germline lookup yields CDR1 SGHRS and CDR2 YFSETQ. The germline V and J ends were trimmed by 3 bases and 1 base, with 16 bases remaining between them. CDR3 sequence (DNA): TGCGCCAGCAGCTCCAATACACTAGGTCCCCAAGAGACCCAGTACTTC. Translation: CASSSNTLGPQETQYF.

The chain's CDR3 is CASSHQTGGFGVLPQYF. DNA of the CDR3: TGTGCCAGCAGTCACCAAACAGGGGGCTTTGGCGTCTTACCCCAGTACTTC. The rearrangement joins TRBV2 to TRBJ2-5; 9 nucleotides agree with TRBD1. Germline CDR1 and CDR2: SNHLY and FYNNEI. V trimming: 5 bases; J trimming: 9 bases; junction bases outside the gene matches: 19. The CDR3 loop spans 17 amino acids.

The chain carries TRBV29-1 and TRBJ1-5, with a weak D call TRBD1 (6 bases). Trimming removed 4 bases at V and 3 bases at J, with 10 bases between. Germline assignment: CDR1 SQVTM and CDR2 ANQGSEA. The CDR3 length is 13 residues. The CDR3 loop reads CSVAGGTNQPQHF. The CDR3 DNA is TGCAGCGTTGCCGGGGGCACCAATCAGCCCCAGCATTTT.

This clone was observed a handful of times. The chain carries TRBV7-6 and TRBJ2-6, with TRBD1 matching 7 bases. Unmatched junction bases numbered 8, after V lost 6 bases and J lost 0 bases. CDR3 size: 17 residues. Germline V lookup: CDR1 SGHVS, CDR2 FNYEAQ. CDR3 in DNA: TGTGCCAGCAGACAGACAGGGCCAAGCTCTGGGGCCAACGTCCTGACTTTC. Its protein product is CASRQTGPSSGANVLTF.

The chain couples TRBV4-1 to TRBJ2-5; a weak D match, TRBD2 (6 bases). Deletions cut 1 base from V and 1 base from J, with 13 bases between. This CDR3 comprises 16 residues. From germline, CDR1 is MGHRA and CDR2 YSYEKL. CDR3 protein: CASSQAGSGTQETQYF. The CDR3 bases are TGCGCCAGCAGCCAAGCCGGGAGTGGCACCCAAGAGACCCAGTACTTC.

The chain couples TRBV4-2 to TRBJ2-1; D not certain. Trimming pared 2 bases from V and 0 bases from J, leaving 8 bases between. The CDR3 sequence is 15 residues long. CDR1 and CDR2 from the germline V gene are LGHNA and YNFKEQ. The CDR3 DNA sequence: TGTGCCAGCAGCCAACAGGCCCCCTCCTACAATGAGCAGTTCTTC. This translates into CASSQQAPSYNEQFF.

This clone has ten or more counts. Other DNA variants within this sample encode the same CDR3. The chain uses TRBV9 and TRBJ2-3; 12 bases align to TRBD2. Per the germline V gene, CDR1 is SGDLS and CDR2 is YYNGEE. The CDR3 totals 16 residues. V shed 0 bases and J 3 bases; nucleotides not matched to a gene: 2. The CDR3: CASSVAGLAGTDTQYF. CDR3 sequence (DNA): TGTGCCAGCAGCGTAGCAGGACTAGCGGGGACAGATACGCAGTATTTT.

Notes on this clone: The sample contains more than one DNA sequence encoding this CDR3. The chain joins TRBV5-1 to TRBJ1-4; TRBD1 might be the D (5 bases). The CDR3 loop spans 15 amino acids. V was pared by 0 bases and J by 5 bases, with 11 bases between. Germline CDR1 is SGHRS and CDR2 is YFSETQ. CDR3 coding DNA: TGCGCCAGCAGCTTGGCCGGGACGGGAAATGAAAAACTGTTTTTT. This translates into CASSLAGTGNEKLFF.

This clone was seen a single time. The chain couples TRBV25-1 to TRBJ2-1, with 10 positions matching TRBD1. V lost 3 bases, J lost 5 bases, and 4 bases stayed unmatched. The germline CDR1 and CDR2 sequences are MGHDK and SYGVNS. The CDR3 runs to 15 residues. This CDR3 is CASSDPGTGDNEQFF. CDR3 coding DNA: TGTGCCAGCAGTGACCCCGGGACAGGGGACAATGAGCAGTTCTTC.

The rearrangement uses TRBV19 and TRBJ2-2; 9 bases map to TRBD2. In germline, CDR1 is LNHDA, CDR2 SQIVND (reference sequence). The CDR3 has 17 amino acids. After removal of 2 bases from V and 1 base from J, the junction contained 5 bases not matched to a gene. CDR3 sequence reads: CASSIIGTSMNTGELFF. The CDR3 DNA reads as TGTGCCAGTAGTATAATTGGGACTAGCATGAACACCGGGGAGCTGTTTTTT.

The V gene is TRBV6-1, the J gene TRBJ2-1, with TRBD1 identical over 7 bases. Germline V gene sequence: CDR1 MNHNS, CDR2 SASEGT. The V and J ends lost 2 bases and 7 bases, in that order; junction bases with no gene match: 8. The CDR3 covers 15 residues. The CDR3 DNA follows: TGTGCCAGCAGTGAAAAGGGGGCAAATCTAAATGAGCAGTTCTTC. It specifies CASSEKGANLNEQFF.

This clone is a singleton in its sample. V and J are TRBV28 and TRBJ1-5; D unclear. Germline-derived CDR1 and CDR2 are MDHEN and SYDVKM. The V end lost 4 bases, the J end lost 9 bases, and 13 bases lay between the germline ends. The CDR3 length is 13 residues. CDR3 in amino acids: CASSWTDPRPQHF. The CDR3 nucleotides read TGTGCCAGCAGTTGGACTGATCCTCGGCCCCAGCATTTT.

This clone was recorded only once. Additional DNA sequences in this sample encode the identical CDR3. The chain is built from TRBV11-3 and TRBJ1-1, with D tentatively TRBD1 (5 bases). Germline V gene data show CDR1 as SGHNT and CDR2 as YENEEA. This CDR3 comprises 14 residues. Between the trimmed V and J ends, which lost 6 bases and 1 base, there was a span of 12 bases. The CDR3 loop is CASSSTGRNTEAFF. The CDR3 DNA reads TGTGCCAGCAGTTCTACAGGCCGGAACACTGAAGCTTTCTTT.

The J gene is TRBJ2-7, the V gene TRBV7-9; D is uncertain. This CDR3 is 12 amino acids long. The V gene's germline CDR1 is SEHNR and CDR2 FQNEAQ (reference sequence). V was shortened by 1 base and J by 7 bases, with 8 bases between the two germline ends. The CDR3 nucleotides are TGTGCCAGCAGCTTAGAACTGGTAGAGCAGTACTTC. It is translated as CASSLELVEQYF.

CDR3 residues: CASSLGHVTGGNYEQYF. The CDR3, as DNA: TGTGCCAGCAGCTTAGGTCACGTGACAGGGGGGAACTACGAGCAGTACTTC. The chain uses TRBV7-9 and TRBJ2-7; 9 nucleotides agree with TRBD1. CDR1 is SEHNR, CDR2 FQNEAQ, per germline (reference sequence). The trim removed 1 base at V and 3 bases at J, leaving 10 bases unmatched. The CDR3 consists of 17 residues.

This chain links TRBV28 with TRBJ1-1; weak D call: TRBD1 (6 bases). The V and J ends lost 4 bases and 1 base respectively, with 13 bases between them. The germline gives CDR1 MDHEN, CDR2 SYDVKM. The CDR3 loop spans 15 amino acids. In DNA form, the CDR3 reads TGTGCCAGCAGTTCCCCCCGGGGGGCGAACACTGAAGCTTTCTTT. It encodes CASSSPRGANTEAFF. The entire variable domain, with the rest obtained from reference TRBV28 and TRBJ1-1, is as follows: DVKVTQSSRYLVKRTGEKVFLECVQDMDHENMFWYRQDPGLGLRLIYFSYDVKMKEKGDIPEGYSVSREKKERFSLILESASTNQTSMYLCASSSPRGANTEAFFGQGTRLTVV.

This clone was counted at least ten times. The V and J genes are TRBV7-8 and TRBJ2-5, with 7 positions matching TRBD1. V shed 4 bases, J shed 1 base, and the junction held 12 bases outside the gene matches. The CDR3 consists of 17 residues. The germline CDR1 and CDR2 sequences are SGHVS and FQNEAQ. Here the CDR3 reads CASSSRTGLTSQETQYF. In DNA, the CDR3 is TGTGCCAGCAGCTCTAGGACAGGCCTGACCTCCCAAGAGACCCAGTACTTC.

This chain uses TRBV7-6 with TRBJ2-1; D remains unclear. V shed 2 bases and J shed 5 bases, with 10 bases lying between them. Germline loops: CDR1 SGHVS, CDR2 FNYEAQ. This CDR3 is 14 amino acids long. The CDR3 DNA reads TGTGCCAGCAGCTTACCCCAAGGAAACAATGAGCAGTTCTTC. Amino acid sequence: CASSLPQGNNEQFF.